These 24 T cell receptor beta chains share one sample of origin, sequenced in a study of cytomegalovirus exposure and HLA in healthy donors. The primer mix had 60 Vbeta and 13 Jbeta primers. Profiling relied on immunoSEQ multiplex PCR, and the TCRdb table lists in-frame clones only, not all of them. The table has approximately 97,000 clones, about 76% seen once. What was sequenced was PBMCs. The receptors were sampled from a woman in her 70s in good health and CMV-seropositive.

This clone was seen only a few times. DNA for the CDR3: TGCGCCAGCAGCCAACAGCGGGAAACCACCGGGGAGCTGTTTTTT. It specifies CASSQQRETTGELFF. The chain employs TRBV4-1 and TRBJ2-2, with TRBD2 identical over 7 bases. The CDR3 loop spans 15 amino acids. Per germline, CDR1 MGHRA and CDR2 YSYEKL. V was pared by 2 bases and J by 4 bases, with 4 bases of the junction left unmatched.

This clone was observed a few times. CDR3 nucleotides: TGTGCCAGTAGTAAAGGAGGCAGCGCCGCCGGAACCTACGAGCAGTACTTC. Protein sequence: CASSKGGSAAGTYEQYF. The chain recombines TRBV19 with TRBJ2-7; D may be TRBD2 (5 bases). V was shortened by 4 bases and J by 2 bases, with 21 bases between the two germline ends. The CDR3 spans 17 residues. CDR1 LNHDA and CDR2 SQIVND come from the germline V gene (reference sequence).

This rearrangement joins TRBV6-1 to TRBJ2-5; 9 positions agree with TRBD1. The V gene end was trimmed by 6 bases and the J gene end by 5 bases; junction bases not matched to a gene: 7. CDR3 length equals 14 residues. Germline-derived CDR1 and CDR2 are MNHNS and SASEGT. Here the CDR3 reads CASSKQGARETQYF. The CDR3 DNA reads as TGTGCCAGCAGCAAACAGGGGGCGAGGGAGACCCAGTACTTC.

This chain connects TRBV25-1 to TRBJ2-3; TRBD2 aligns across 14 bases. CDR1 MGHDK and CDR2 SYGVNS come from the germline V gene. This CDR3 has 16 amino acids. V shed 5 bases, J shed 3 bases, and the junction held 4 bases outside the gene matches. The CDR3 DNA reads as TGTGCCAGCAGTTCCGGGACTAGCGGGAGAACAGATACGCAGTATTTT. It codes for CASSSGTSGRTDTQYF.

The V and J genes are TRBV11-3 and TRBJ2-7; D might be TRBD1 (6 bases). The CDR3 length is 14 residues. The V end lost 1 base, the J end lost 2 bases, and 9 bases lay between the germline ends. Germline V CDR1 and CDR2: SGHNT, YENEEA. The CDR3 is CASSLGQEPYEQYF. The CDR3 region has the DNA TGTGCCAGCAGCTTAGGACAGGAGCCCTACGAGCAGTACTTC.

The V and J genes are TRBV30 and TRBJ1-2; perhaps TRBD1 as D (5 bases). Trimming took 1 base from V and 5 from J, leaving 14 bases between them. The CDR3 has 14 amino acids. Per germline, CDR1 GTSNPN and CDR2 SVGIG (reference sequence). CDR3: CAWSGGGWYYGYTF. The CDR3 nucleotides are TGTGCCTGGAGTGGTGGGGGGTGGTATTATGGCTACACCTTC.

There are a few counts of this clone. The V and J genes are TRBV6-1 and TRBJ1-1; D is unresolved. The CDR3 consists of 12 residues. Trimming took off 4 bases at V and 2 bases at J, with 5 bases between the two ends. CDR1 and CDR2 (germline): MNHNS, SASEGT. This chain's CDR3 is CASSASNTEAFF. CDR3 nucleotides: TGTGCCAGCAGTGCCTCTAACACTGAAGCTTTCTTT.

V usage is TRBV5-4 and J usage is TRBJ2-1; tentative D call: TRBD2 (6 bases). The length of the CDR3 is 17 residues. CDR1 is SGHNT and CDR2 is YYREEE in the germline V gene (reference sequence). Between the trimmed V and J ends, which lost 4 bases and 5 bases, there was a span of 22 bases. The CDR3 DNA reads as TGTGCCAGCAGCCCTCCCCGGGGGTTAGCGGATAACAATGAGCAGTTCTTC. Its protein is CASSPPRGLADNNEQFF.

The rearrangement uses TRBV18 and TRBJ1-6, with 7 bases that match TRBD1. Germline V gene data show CDR1 as KGHSH and CDR2 as LQKENI. The CDR3 is made up of 16 amino acids. Germline trimming cut 4 bases from V and 5 bases from J; bases unmatched to any gene: 8. Here the CDR3 reads CASSQGAGQDNSPLHF. In DNA, the CDR3 is TGTGCCAGCTCACAAGGTGCAGGACAGGATAATTCACCCCTCCACTTT.

This clone was counted once. The rearrangement joins TRBV9 to TRBJ1-1; 8 nucleotides agree with TRBD1. Germline V CDR1 and CDR2: SGDLS, YYNGEE. The CDR3 consists of 18 residues. The ends lost 0 bases at V and 3 bases at J; junction bases unmatched: 13. The CDR3 bases are TGTGCCAGCAGCGTAGGTAGGTTTCAGGGGGCGTACGACACTGAAGCTTTCTTT. The encoded protein is CASSVGRFQGAYDTEAFF.

This chain links TRBV29-1 with TRBJ1-3; the D is unclear. Germline lookup yields CDR1 SQVTM and CDR2 ANQGSEA. The CDR3 loop spans 13 amino acids. V lost 1 base and J 0 bases, leaving 4 bases between the germline ends. CDR3 sequence reads: CSVEGSSGNTIYF. CDR3 bases: TGCAGCGTTGAAGGCAGCTCTGGAAACACCATATATTTT.

The J gene is TRBJ2-1, the V gene TRBV6-1, with a possible D match to TRBD1 (5 bases). The CDR3 covers 15 residues. Germline CDR1 and CDR2: MNHNS and SASEGT. Trimming removed 5 bases at V and 0 bases at J, with 11 bases between. The CDR3 loop is CASSLGQNSYNEQFF. The CDR3 DNA reads as TGTGCCAGCAGTTTGGGGCAGAACTCCTACAATGAGCAGTTCTTC.

Points on this clone: Other DNA sequences from this sample encode an identical CDR3 as well. V and J are TRBV6-5 and TRBJ2-2, with a possible D match to TRBD2 (5 bases). The V end was cut by 9 bases, the J end by 0 bases, with 14 bases between. This CDR3 region has 15 residues. CDR1 MNHEY and CDR2 SVGAGI come from the germline V gene. CDR3 DNA sequence: TGTGCCAGTCGGGTGTCGGGGTCGAACACCGGGGAGCTGTTTTTT. Amino acids: CASRVSGSNTGELFF.

In nucleotides, the CDR3 is TGTGCCTGGATACAGGGAGTGAACACTGAAGCTTTCTTT. Protein sequence: CAWIQGVNTEAFF. The chain uses TRBV30 and TRBJ1-1; weak D call: TRBD1 (6 bases). Trimming removed 4 bases at V and 0 bases at J, with 9 bases between. This CDR3 region has 13 residues. CDR1 is GTSNPN and CDR2 is SVGIG in the germline V gene (reference sequence).

This chain uses TRBV5-1 with TRBJ2-1; TRBD2 matches 10 bases. Trimming took 2 bases from V and 6 from J; bases not matched to a gene: 2. CDR1 and CDR2 from the germline V gene are SGHRS and YFSETQ. The CDR3 runs 14 residues. The CDR3 coding sequence is TGCGCCAGCAGCTTAAGCGGGAGGGCCAATGAGCAGTTCTTC. Protein product: CASSLSGRANEQFF.

The chain employs TRBV29-1 and TRBJ2-7, with TRBD1 as a possible D gene (6 bases). The V end was cut by 3 bases, the J end by 5 bases, with 14 bases between. The CDR3 loop spans 13 amino acids. From germline, CDR1 is SQVTM and CDR2 ANQGSEA. The CDR3 loop is CSVEVGRGHEQYF. The CDR3 DNA sequence: TGCAGCGTTGAGGTAGGCAGGGGCCACGAGCAGTACTTC.

The CDR3 DNA sequence: TGTGCCACCGGGCATAAGGGGGTTAGGGAGACCCAGTACTTC. Translation gives CATGHKGVRETQYF. The chain joins TRBV15 to TRBJ2-5, with D possibly matching TRBD1 (6 bases). The V and J ends lost 8 bases and 5 bases respectively, with 18 bases between them. Germline CDR1 reads LNHNV; CDR2 reads YYDKDF (reference sequence). CDR3 length equals 14 residues.

This rearrangement joins TRBV4-3 to TRBJ1-1, with D possibly being TRBD1 (5 bases). The length of the CDR3 is 14 residues. Trimming removed 1 base from V and 6 bases from J, with 12 bases in between. Germline CDR1 LGHNA, CDR2 YSLEER. CDR3 residues: CASSQGGGWAEAFF. DNA of the CDR3: TGCGCCAGCAGCCAAGGGGGGGGGTGGGCTGAAGCTTTCTTT.

The chain couples TRBV30 to TRBJ1-1, with D possibly TRBD1 on 5 matching bases. V lost 3 bases and J 0 bases, leaving 14 bases between the germline ends. The germline V gene encodes CDR1 GTSNPN and CDR2 SVGIG (reference sequence). This CDR3 is built from 15 residues. CDR3 DNA sequence: TGTGCCTGGAGGAAGGGGCAGGGAATGAACACTGAAGCTTTCTTT. The encoded protein is CAWRKGQGMNTEAFF.

This rearrangement joins TRBV5-1 to TRBJ2-2; 8 positions match TRBD2. The CDR3 runs to 16 residues. Losses at the gene ends were 0 bases for V and 6 bases for J; bases not matched to a gene: 7. In germline, CDR1 is SGHRS, CDR2 YFSETQ. The CDR3 protein is CASSLGLASSSGELFF. CDR3 nucleotide sequence: TGCGCCAGCAGCTTGGGACTAGCGAGTTCATCCGGGGAGCTGTTTTTT.

The chain recombines TRBV4-2 with TRBJ1-3, with 9 bases identical to TRBD1. Germline CDR1 and CDR2: LGHNA and YNFKEQ. The CDR3 runs 19 residues. V gave up 6 bases and J gave up 2 bases; unmatched junction bases: 17. The CDR3 nucleotides read TGTGCCAGCAGTCAGTTTCTGAGGGGACAGGGTGGACCTGGAAACACCATATATTTT. Translated, it gives CASSQFLRGQGGPGNTIYF.

The rearrangement uses TRBV5-1 and TRBJ1-2; 7 nucleotides line up with TRBD1. The CDR3 has 14 residues. The germline V gene has CDR1 SGHRS and CDR2 YFSETQ. V dropped 3 bases and J dropped 3; count of bases not matched to a gene: 5. The CDR3 region has the DNA TGCGCCAGCAGCTCCACAGGGGACGACTATGGCTACACCTTC. Encoded protein: CASSSTGDDYGYTF.

Concerning this clone: Sequence at one end of the junction differs from germline and may be a read error. This rearrangement joins TRBV7-2 to TRBJ2-7; TRBD2 matches at 8 bases. CDR1 SGHTA and CDR2 FQGNSA come from the germline V gene. The CDR3 consists of 15 residues. The CDR3 sequence: CASSLGSGASYERYF. In DNA, the CDR3 is TGTGCCAGCAGCTTAGGTAGCGGGGCTTCCTACGAGCGGTACTTC.

The gene calls are TRBV30 and TRBJ2-7, with D tentatively TRBD1 (6 bases). Germline lookup yields CDR1 GTSNPN and CDR2 SVGIG (reference sequence). The CDR3 extends over 16 amino acids. V lost 1 base, J lost 1 base, and 17 bases lay in between. The CDR3 sequence: CAWSGQDRQNSYEQYF. The CDR3 region has the DNA TGTGCCTGGAGTGGACAAGACAGGCAAAATTCCTACGAGCAGTACTTC.